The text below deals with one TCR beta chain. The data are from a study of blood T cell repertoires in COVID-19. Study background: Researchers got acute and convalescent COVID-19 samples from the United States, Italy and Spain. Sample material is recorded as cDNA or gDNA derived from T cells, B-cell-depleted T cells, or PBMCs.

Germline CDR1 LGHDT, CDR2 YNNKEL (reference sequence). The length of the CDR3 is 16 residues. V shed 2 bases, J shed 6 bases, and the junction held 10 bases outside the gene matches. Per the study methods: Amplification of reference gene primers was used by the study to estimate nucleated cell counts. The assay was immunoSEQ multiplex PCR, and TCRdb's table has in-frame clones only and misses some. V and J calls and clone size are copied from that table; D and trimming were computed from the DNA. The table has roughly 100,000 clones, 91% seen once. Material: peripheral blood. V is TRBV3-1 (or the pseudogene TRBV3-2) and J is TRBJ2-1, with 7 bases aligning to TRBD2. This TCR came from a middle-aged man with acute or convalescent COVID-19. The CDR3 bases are TGTGCCAGCAGCCAACTTACCGGGGGGACGGGCAATGAGCAGTTCTTC. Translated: CASSQLTGGTGNEQFF.